This entry lists 19 T cell receptor beta chains sequenced from one sample in a study of T cells after yellow fever vaccination. TCRdb called the 5' RACE reads again in MiXCR, with one record for every CDR3 protein. This sample carries some 350,000 distinct CDR3 sequences, roughly 4% of them seen once, and the ten largest clones take around 24%. The specimen comprised PBMCs, sampled 5 days after the yellow fever booster vaccination. The receptors stem from a man aged 18-30 years who received the YFV17D yellow fever vaccine.

The chain combines TRBV4-2 with TRBJ1-2; no definite D call. V lost 1 base and J 0 bases, leaving 12 bases between the germline ends. The V gene's germline CDR1 is LGHNA and CDR2 YNFKEQ. CDR3 length: 16 amino acids. CDR3 sequence (DNA): TGTGCCAGCAGCCAAGGGGCGTCAGTCGCTAACTATGGCTACACCTTC. It encodes CASSQGASVANYGYTF.

A few counts support this clonotype. This sequence joins TRBV5-6 and TRBJ1-1; possible D gene TRBD1, 5 bases. Germline assignment: CDR1 SGHDT and CDR2 YYEEEE. The CDR3 extends over 12 amino acids. The V end was cut by 7 bases, the J end by 3 bases, with 10 bases between. Here the CDR3 DNA reads TGTGCCAGCTGGGGCGCGTACACTGAAGCTTTCTTT. Amino acid sequence: CASWGAYTEAFF.

This clonotype was observed a handful of times. The J gene is TRBJ2-7, the V gene TRBV6-5; a possible D gene is TRBD2 (6 bases). The CDR3 is made up of 14 amino acids. Trimming cost V 6 bases and J 4 bases, with 16 bases left between them. Germline V CDR1 and CDR2: MNHEY, SVGAGI. CDR3 sequence reads: CASSQTSGVYEQYF. The DNA for the CDR3 is TGTGCCAGCAGCCAAACCTCGGGGGTGTACGAGCAGTACTTC.

The CDR3 is CASSQVGVRGETQYF. The DNA of the CDR3 is TGTGCCAGCAGCCAAGTTGGGGTCCGGGGGGAGACCCAGTACTTC. The V and J genes are TRBV14 and TRBJ2-5; D might be TRBD2 (6 bases). V was shortened by 1 base and J by 5 bases, with 14 bases between the two germline ends. This CDR3 has 15 residues. Germline V gene sequence: CDR1 SGHDN, CDR2 FVKESK.

This clonotype was counted a few times. The chain carries TRBV7-9 and TRBJ2-7; D may correspond to TRBD1 or TRBD2 (6 bases each). V was clipped by 0 bases and J by 0 bases, with 12 bases between them. CDR1 and CDR2 from the germline V gene are SEHNR and FQNEAQ (reference sequence). This CDR3 is 16 amino acids long. CDR3 amino acids: CASSLAEGDGSYEQYF. The CDR3 DNA is TGTGCCAGCAGCTTAGCGGAGGGGGACGGCTCCTACGAGCAGTACTTC.

This chain uses TRBV7-3 with TRBJ2-2; 9 bases match TRBD2. CDR3 size: 14 residues. The J segment lost 4 bases and the V segment lost 5 bases, leaving 2 bases of the junction unmatched. The V gene's germline CDR1 is SGHTA and CDR2 FQGTGA. CDR3 in amino acids: CASSTGLATGELFF. In DNA form, the CDR3 reads TGTGCCAGCAGCACGGGACTAGCCACCGGGGAGCTGTTTTTT.

This clonotype was detected ten times or more. This rearrangement joins TRBV2 to TRBJ1-2, with D unclear. The CDR3 is 12 residues long. V shed 2 bases and J shed 2 bases, with 3 bases lying between them. CDR1 is SNHLY and CDR2 is FYNNEI in the germline V gene. CDR3 region: CASSENNYGYTF. CDR3 bases: TGTGCCAGCAGTGAAAACAACTATGGCTACACCTTC.

The chain employs TRBV11-1 and TRBJ2-1; tentative D call: TRBD2 (5 bases). The germline V gene has CDR1 SGHAT and CDR2 FQDESV (reference sequence). V was shortened by 4 bases and J by 10 bases, with 17 bases between the two germline ends. The length of the CDR3 is 14 residues. Here the CDR3 reads CASSSGGIPGEQFF. The CDR3 DNA follows: TGTGCCAGCAGCTCAGGCGGAATCCCGGGGGAGCAGTTCTTC.

V is TRBV24-1 and J is TRBJ1-1; D is undetermined. The CDR3 length is 13 residues. V lost 4 bases and J lost 2, with 7 bases in between. Germline CDR1 and CDR2: KGHDR and SFDVKD. CDR3 in amino acids: CATSDVANTEAFF. Written as DNA, the CDR3 is TGTGCCACCAGTGACGTGGCCAACACTGAAGCTTTCTTT.

A few counts support this clonotype. This sequence joins TRBV3-1 and TRBJ2-5, with D unresolved. V lost 5 bases and J 7 bases, leaving 11 bases between the germline ends. This CDR3 comprises 12 residues. CDR1 is LGHDT, CDR2 YNNKEL, per germline (reference sequence). CDR3 sequence: CASSYPAATQYF. The CDR3 DNA follows: TGTGCCAGCAGCTACCCGGCGGCGACCCAGTACTTC.

This chain joins TRBV7-6 and TRBJ2-7; possible D gene TRBD1, 5 bases. Germline V CDR1 and CDR2: SGHVS, FNYEAQ. V was trimmed by 1 base and J by 5 bases, leaving 12 bases between them. The CDR3 totals 14 residues. This CDR3 is CASSLEWPGNEQYF. The CDR3, as DNA: TGTGCCAGCAGCTTAGAATGGCCAGGGAACGAGCAGTACTTC.

The chain combines TRBV7-3 with TRBJ2-5; D not certain. The CDR3 has 12 residues. The germline CDR1 and CDR2 sequences are SGHTA and FQGTGA. Trimming shortened V by 5 bases and J by 5 bases, and 9 bases separated the two germline ends. The CDR3 sequence is CASSPDGETQYF. In DNA form, the CDR3 reads TGTGCCAGCAGCCCCGACGGCGAGACCCAGTACTTC. Full variable domain (remainder filled in from reference TRBV7-3 and TRBJ2-5): GAGVSQTPSNKVTEKGKYVELRCDPISGHTALYWYRQSLGQGPEFLIYFQGTGAADDSGLPNDRFFAVRPEGSVSTLKIQRTERGDSAVYLCASSPDGETQYFGPGTRLLVL.

This clonotype has just a few counts. The rearrangement links TRBV5-1 to TRBJ1-4; D is unresolved. Looked up from germline, CDR1 is SGHRS and CDR2 is YFSETQ. V was cut by 1 base and J by 8 bases, with 15 bases left in between. CDR3 size: 15 residues. This CDR3 is CASSLSSGRLEKLFF. In DNA form, the CDR3 reads TGCGCCAGCAGCTTGTCTTCAGGAAGATTGGAAAAACTGTTTTTT.

This clonotype appeared a few times. The gene calls are TRBV6-1 and TRBJ2-6, with D hard to call. Germline values: CDR1 MNHNS, CDR2 SASEGT. The ends were cut back, 8 bases at V and 0 bases at J, with 5 bases in the middle. The CDR3 is 13 amino acids. DNA for the CDR3: TGTGCCAGCCATCTCTCTGGGGCCAACGTCCTGACTTTC. Translation: CASHLSGANVLTF.

This clonotype was detected only a few times. The chain has TRBV7-2 and TRBJ2-7; TRBD2 agrees at 8 bases. The CDR3 covers 17 residues. After removal of 1 base from V and 3 bases from J, the junction contained 11 bases not matched to a gene. Germline-derived CDR1 and CDR2 are SGHTA and FQGNSA. The CDR3: CASSLEGVGGEDYEQYV. Here the CDR3 DNA reads TGTGCCAGCAGCTTAGAAGGGGTCGGGGGGGAAGACTACGAGCAGTACGTC.

This clonotype has more than one count but fewer than ten. The V gene is TRBV6-5, the J gene TRBJ1-2; maybe TRBD1 (5 bases). Trimming stripped 0 bases from V and 2 bases from J, with 10 bases between. The CDR3 is 15 amino acids. Per the germline V gene, CDR1 is MNHEY and CDR2 is SVGAGI. CDR3 nucleotides: TGTGCCAGCAGTTACTCCCAGGGATCGAACTATGGCTACACCTTC. Translated: CASSYSQGSNYGYTF.

This clonotype was detected many times. The rearrangement links TRBV7-2 to TRBJ2-7, with D tentatively TRBD2 (6 bases). Germline values: CDR1 SGHTA, CDR2 FQGNSA. The ends were cut back, 5 bases at V and 4 bases at J, with 12 bases in the middle. The CDR3 has 13 amino acids. CDR3 in DNA: TGTGCCAGCAGCCCAGCGGCGGGGTACGAGCAGTACTTC. Translated, it gives CASSPAAGYEQYF.

At least ten counts were recorded for this clonotype. The chain carries TRBV6-5 and TRBJ1-2; D may be TRBD1 (5 bases). This CDR3 has 13 amino acids. The V gene's germline CDR1 is MNHEY and CDR2 SVGAGI. Trimming took 6 bases from V and 3 from J, leaving 11 bases between them. CDR3 bases: TGTGCCAGCAGCCCTGGGACGTACTATGGCTACACCTTC. Translating gives CASSPGTYYGYTF.

This clonotype has a handful of counts. Compared with germline, one end of the junction differs, possibly owing to a read error. The V call is TRBV27, the J call TRBJ1-1; D gene unclear. Germline V gene data show CDR1 as MNHEY and CDR2 as SMNVEV (reference sequence). This CDR3 contains 15 residues. CDR3 sequence: CASSLSGGANTEAFF. CDR3 sequence (DNA): TGTGCCAGCAGTCTATCCGGAGGAGCGAACACTGAAGCTTTCTTT.